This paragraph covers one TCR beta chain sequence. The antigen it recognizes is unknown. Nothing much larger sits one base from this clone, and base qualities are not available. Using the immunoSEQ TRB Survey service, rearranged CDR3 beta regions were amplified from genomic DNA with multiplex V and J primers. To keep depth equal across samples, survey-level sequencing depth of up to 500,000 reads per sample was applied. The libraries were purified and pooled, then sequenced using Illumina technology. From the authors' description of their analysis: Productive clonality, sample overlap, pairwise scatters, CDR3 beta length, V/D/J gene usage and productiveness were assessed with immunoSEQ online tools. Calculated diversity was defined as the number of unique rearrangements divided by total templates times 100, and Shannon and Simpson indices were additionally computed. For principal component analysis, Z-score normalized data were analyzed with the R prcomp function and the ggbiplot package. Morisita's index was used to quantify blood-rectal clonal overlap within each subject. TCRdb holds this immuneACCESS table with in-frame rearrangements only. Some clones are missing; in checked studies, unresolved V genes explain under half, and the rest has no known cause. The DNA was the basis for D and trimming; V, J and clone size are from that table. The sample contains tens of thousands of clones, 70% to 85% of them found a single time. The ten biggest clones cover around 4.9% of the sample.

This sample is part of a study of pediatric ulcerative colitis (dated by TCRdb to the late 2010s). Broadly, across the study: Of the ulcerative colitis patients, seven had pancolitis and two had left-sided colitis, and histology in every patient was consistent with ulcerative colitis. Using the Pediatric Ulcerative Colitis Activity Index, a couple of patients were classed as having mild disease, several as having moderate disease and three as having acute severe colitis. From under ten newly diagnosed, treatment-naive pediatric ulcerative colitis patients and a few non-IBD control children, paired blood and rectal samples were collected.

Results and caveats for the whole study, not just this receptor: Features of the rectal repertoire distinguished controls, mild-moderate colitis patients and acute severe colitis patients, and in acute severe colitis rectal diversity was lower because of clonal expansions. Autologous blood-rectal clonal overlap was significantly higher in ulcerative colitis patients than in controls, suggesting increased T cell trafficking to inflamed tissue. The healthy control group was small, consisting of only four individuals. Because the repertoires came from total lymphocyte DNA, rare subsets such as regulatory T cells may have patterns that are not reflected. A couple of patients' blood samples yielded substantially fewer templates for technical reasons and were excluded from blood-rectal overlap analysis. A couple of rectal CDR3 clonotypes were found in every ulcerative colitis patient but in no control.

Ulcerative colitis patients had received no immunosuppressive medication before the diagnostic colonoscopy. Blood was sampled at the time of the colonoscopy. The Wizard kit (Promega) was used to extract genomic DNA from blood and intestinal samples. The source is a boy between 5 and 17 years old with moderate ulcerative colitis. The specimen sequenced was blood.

The CDR3 protein is CATSRSREAFF. Here is the DNA: TGTGCCACCAGCAGATCAAGGGAAGCTTTCTTT. The chain was built from TRBV15 and TRBJ1-1; the D segment cannot be called with confidence. V is reduced by 2 bases and J by 8 bases, leaving a spacing of 6 bases between them. Taken from the germline V gene (reference sequence), the CDR1 and CDR2 loops are LNHNV and YYDKDF. Including the terminal cysteine and phenylalanine, the CDR3 comprises 11 residues. The only DNA kept is the CDR3, 33 bases in frame from the first base.